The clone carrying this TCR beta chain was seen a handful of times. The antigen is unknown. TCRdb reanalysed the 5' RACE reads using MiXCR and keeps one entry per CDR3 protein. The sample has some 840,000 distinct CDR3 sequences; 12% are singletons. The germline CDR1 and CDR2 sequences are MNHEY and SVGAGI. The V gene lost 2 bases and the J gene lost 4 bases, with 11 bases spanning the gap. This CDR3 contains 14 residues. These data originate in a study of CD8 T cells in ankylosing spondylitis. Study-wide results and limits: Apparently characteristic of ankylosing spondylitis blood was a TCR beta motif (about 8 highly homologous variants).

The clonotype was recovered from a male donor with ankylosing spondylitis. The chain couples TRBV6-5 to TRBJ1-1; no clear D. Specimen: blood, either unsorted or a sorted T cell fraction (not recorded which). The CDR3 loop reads CASSYAHLGTEAFF. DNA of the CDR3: TGTGCCAGCAGTTACGCACATTTAGGCACTGAAGCTTTCTTT.